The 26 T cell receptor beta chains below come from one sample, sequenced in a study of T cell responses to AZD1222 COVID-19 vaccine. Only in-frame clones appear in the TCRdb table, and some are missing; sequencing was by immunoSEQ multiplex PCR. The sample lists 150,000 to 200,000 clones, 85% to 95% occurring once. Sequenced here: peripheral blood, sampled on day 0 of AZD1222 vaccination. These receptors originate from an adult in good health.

The DNA for the CDR3 is TGTGCCAGCAGCCAAGTGAGGGGGCGCGGGAGCGGACATGAAAAACTGTTTTTT. Encoded protein: CASSQVRGRGSGHEKLFF. The rearrangement joins TRBV14 to TRBJ1-4; 7 bases are shared with TRBD1. From germline, CDR1 is SGHDN and CDR2 FVKESK. The CDR3 is 18 residues long. V trimming: 1 base; J trimming: 6 bases; junction bases outside the gene matches: 14.

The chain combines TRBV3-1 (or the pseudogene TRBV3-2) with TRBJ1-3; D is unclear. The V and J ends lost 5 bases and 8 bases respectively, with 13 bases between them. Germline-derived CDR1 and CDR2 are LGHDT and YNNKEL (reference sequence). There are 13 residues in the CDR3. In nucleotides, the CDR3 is TGTGCCAGCAGCTTTCAGGAGGCTGACACCATATATTTT. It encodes CASSFQEADTIYF.

Written as DNA, the CDR3 is TGTGCCAGTAGTATACGGTCACGGGGGGCATACAATGAGCAGTTCTTC. The encoded protein is CASSIRSRGAYNEQFF. The chain has TRBV19 and TRBJ2-1; a possible D gene is TRBD2 (7 bases). Trimming cost V 2 bases and J 4 bases, with 15 bases left between them. There are 16 residues in the CDR3. Germline V CDR1 and CDR2: LNHDA, SQIVND (reference sequence).

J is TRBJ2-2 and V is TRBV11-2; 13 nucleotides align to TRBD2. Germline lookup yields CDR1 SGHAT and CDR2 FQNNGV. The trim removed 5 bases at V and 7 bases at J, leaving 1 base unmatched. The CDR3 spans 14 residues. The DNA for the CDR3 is TGTGCCAGCAGCCGACTAGCGGGGGGCGGGGAGCTGTTTTTT. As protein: CASSRLAGGGELFF.

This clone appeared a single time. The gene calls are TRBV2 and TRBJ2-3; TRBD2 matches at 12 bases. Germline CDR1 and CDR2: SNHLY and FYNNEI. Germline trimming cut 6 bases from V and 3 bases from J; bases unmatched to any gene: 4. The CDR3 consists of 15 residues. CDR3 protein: CASSRTSGETDTQYF. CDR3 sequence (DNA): TGTGCCAGCAGCCGGACTAGCGGGGAAACAGATACGCAGTATTTT.

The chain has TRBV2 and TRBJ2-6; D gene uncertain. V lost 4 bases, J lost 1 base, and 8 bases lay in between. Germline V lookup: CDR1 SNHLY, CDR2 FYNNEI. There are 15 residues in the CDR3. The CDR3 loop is CASSVLLSGANVLTF. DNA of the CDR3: TGTGCCAGCAGTGTTTTGCTTTCTGGGGCCAACGTCCTGACTTTC.

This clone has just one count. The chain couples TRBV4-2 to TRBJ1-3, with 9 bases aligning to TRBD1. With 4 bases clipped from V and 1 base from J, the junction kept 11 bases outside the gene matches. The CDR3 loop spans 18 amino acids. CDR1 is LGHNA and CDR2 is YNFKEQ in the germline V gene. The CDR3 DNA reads TGTGCCAGCAGCCCACCCGGGACAGGGTCCGCTTCTGGAAACACCATATATTTT. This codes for CASSPPGTGSASGNTIYF.

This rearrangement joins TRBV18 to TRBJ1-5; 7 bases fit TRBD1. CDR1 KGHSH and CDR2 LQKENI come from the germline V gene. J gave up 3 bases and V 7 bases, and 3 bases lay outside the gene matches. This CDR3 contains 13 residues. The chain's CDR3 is CASLQGYNQPQHF. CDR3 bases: TGTGCCAGCTTACAGGGGTACAATCAGCCCCAGCATTTT.

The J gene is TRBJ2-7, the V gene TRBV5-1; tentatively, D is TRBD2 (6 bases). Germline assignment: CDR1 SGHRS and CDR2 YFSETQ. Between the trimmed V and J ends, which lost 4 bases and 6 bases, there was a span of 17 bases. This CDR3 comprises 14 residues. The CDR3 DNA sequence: TGCGCCAGCAGCACGGAGGGGCGCTCGACCGAGCAGTACTTC. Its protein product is CASSTEGRSTEQYF.

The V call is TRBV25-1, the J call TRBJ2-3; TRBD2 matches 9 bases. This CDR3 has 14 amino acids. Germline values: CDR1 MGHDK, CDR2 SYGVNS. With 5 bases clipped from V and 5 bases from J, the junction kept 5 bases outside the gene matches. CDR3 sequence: CASSSGGHGDTQYF. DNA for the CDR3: TGTGCCAGCAGTAGCGGGGGGCACGGAGATACGCAGTATTTT. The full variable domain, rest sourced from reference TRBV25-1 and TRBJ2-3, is EADIYQTPRYLVIGTGKKITLECSQTMGHDKMYWYQQDPGMELHLIHYSYGVNSTEKGDLSSESTVSRIRTEHFPLTLESARPSHTSQYLCASSSGGHGDTQYFGPGTRLTVL.

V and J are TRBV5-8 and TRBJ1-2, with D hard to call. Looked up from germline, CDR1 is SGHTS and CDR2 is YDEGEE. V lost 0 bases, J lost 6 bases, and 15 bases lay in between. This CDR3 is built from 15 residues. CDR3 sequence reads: CASSLGAIFRDGYTF. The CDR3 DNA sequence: TGTGCCAGCAGCTTGGGTGCGATTTTCAGAGATGGCTACACCTTC.

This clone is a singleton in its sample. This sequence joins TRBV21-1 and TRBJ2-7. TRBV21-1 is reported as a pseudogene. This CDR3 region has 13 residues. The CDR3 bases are TGTGCCAGCAGCAAAGTCAGGACCTCGGAGCAGTACTTC. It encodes CASSKVRTSEQYF.

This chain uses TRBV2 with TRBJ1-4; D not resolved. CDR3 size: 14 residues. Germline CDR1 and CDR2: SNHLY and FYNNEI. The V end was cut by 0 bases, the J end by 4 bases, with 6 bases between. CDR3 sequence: CASSEAQHNEKLFF. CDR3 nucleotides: TGTGCCAGCAGTGAAGCGCAGCATAATGAAAAACTGTTTTTT.

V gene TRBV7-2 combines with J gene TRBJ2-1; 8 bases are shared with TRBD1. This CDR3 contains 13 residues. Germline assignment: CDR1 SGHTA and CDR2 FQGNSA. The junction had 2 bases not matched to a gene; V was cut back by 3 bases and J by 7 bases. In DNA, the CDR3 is TGTGCCAGCAGCTTCACAGGGGGGAATGAGCAGTTCTTC. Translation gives CASSFTGGNEQFF.

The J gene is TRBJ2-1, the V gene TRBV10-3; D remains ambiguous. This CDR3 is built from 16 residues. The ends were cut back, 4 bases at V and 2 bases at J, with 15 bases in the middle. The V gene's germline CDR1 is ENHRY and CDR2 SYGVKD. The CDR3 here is CAISGDRKRTYNEQFF. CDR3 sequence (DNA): TGTGCCATCAGTGGTGACCGAAAGAGGACCTACAATGAGCAGTTCTTC.

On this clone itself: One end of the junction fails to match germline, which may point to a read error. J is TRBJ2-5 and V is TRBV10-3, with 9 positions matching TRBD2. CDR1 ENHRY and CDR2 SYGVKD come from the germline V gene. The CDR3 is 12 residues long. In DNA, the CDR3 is TGTGCCATCGAGGGGGCTAGCGGGGCCCTGAACTTC. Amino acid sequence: CAIEGASGALNF.

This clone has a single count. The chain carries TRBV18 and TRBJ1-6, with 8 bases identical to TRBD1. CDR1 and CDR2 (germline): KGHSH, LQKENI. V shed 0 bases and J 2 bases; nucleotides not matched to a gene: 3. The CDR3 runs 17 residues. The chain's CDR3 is CASSPPRTGTYNSPLHF. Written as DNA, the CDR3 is TGTGCCAGCTCACCACCTCGGACAGGGACCTATAATTCACCCCTCCACTTT.

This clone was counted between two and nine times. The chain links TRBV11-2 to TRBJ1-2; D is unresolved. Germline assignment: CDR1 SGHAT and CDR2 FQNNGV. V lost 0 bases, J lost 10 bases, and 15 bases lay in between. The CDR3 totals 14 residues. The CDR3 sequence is CASSLESGSRNYTF. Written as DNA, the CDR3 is TGTGCCAGCAGCTTAGAGAGTGGGAGTAGGAACTACACCTTC.

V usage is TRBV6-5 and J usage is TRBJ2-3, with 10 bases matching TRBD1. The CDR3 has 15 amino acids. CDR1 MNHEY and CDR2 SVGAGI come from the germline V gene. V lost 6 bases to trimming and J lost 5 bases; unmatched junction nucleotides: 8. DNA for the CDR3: TGTGCCAGCAGCCCCAGACAGGGGGCTATAGATACGCAGTATTTT. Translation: CASSPRQGAIDTQYF.

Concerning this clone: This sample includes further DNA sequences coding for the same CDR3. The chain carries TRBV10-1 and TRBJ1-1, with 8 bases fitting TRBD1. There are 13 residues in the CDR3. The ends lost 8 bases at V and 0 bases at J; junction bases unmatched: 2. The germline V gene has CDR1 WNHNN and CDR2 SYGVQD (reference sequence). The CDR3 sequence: CASRQGMNTEAFF. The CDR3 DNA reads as TGCGCCAGCCGACAGGGGATGAACACTGAAGCTTTCTTT.

The CDR3 DNA sequence: TGTGCCTGGAGTGCCCAAGAGACCCAGTACTTC. This codes for CAWSAQETQYF. V and J are TRBV30 and TRBJ2-5; no clear D. Trimming removed 1 base at V and 1 base at J, with 1 base between. The CDR3 is made up of 11 amino acids. The germline V gene encodes CDR1 GTSNPN and CDR2 SVGIG (reference sequence).

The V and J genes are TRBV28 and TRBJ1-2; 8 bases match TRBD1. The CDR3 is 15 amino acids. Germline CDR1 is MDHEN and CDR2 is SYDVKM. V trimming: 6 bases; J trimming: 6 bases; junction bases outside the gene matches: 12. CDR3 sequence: CASRVTLGTGHGYTF. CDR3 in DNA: TGTGCCAGCAGGGTCACTTTGGGGACAGGTCATGGCTACACCTTC.

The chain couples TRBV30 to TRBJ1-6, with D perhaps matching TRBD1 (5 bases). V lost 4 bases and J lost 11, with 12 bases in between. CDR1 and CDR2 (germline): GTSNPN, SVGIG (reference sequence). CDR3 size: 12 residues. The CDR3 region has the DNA TGTGCCTGGACCGGGGGAAGTGCACCCCTCCACTTT. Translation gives CAWTGGSAPLHF.

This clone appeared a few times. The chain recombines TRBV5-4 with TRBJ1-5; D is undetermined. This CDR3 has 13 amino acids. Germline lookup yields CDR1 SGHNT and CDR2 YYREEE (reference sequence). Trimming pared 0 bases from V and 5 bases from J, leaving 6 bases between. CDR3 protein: CASSLDPDQPQHF. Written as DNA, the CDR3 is TGTGCCAGCAGCTTGGACCCCGATCAGCCCCAGCATTTT.

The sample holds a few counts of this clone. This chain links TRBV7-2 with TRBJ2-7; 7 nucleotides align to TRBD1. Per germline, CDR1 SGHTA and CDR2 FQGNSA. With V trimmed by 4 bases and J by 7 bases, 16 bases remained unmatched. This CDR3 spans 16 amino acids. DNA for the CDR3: TGTGCCAGCAGCTCCCCCCTTGACAGGGCAGGGGAGGAGCAGTACTTC. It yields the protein CASSSPLDRAGEEQYF.

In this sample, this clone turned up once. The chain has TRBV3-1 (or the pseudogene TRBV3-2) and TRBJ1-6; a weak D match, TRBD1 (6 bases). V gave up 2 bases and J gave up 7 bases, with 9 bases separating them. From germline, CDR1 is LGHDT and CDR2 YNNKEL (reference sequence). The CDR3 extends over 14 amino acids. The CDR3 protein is CASSQMTGNSPLHF. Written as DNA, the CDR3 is TGTGCCAGCAGCCAAATGACAGGAAATTCACCCCTCCACTTT.